One sample yielded the 6 T cell receptor beta chains listed below, sequenced in a study of T-cell reconstitution after alpha-beta-depleted transplantation in children. Unique molecular identifiers featured in how the TCRbeta library was prepared. One entry per CDR3 protein results from TCRdb running MiXCR on the PCR reads. The table includes around 500,000 distinct CDR3 sequences, 20% to 25% detected once. Sample: PBMCs, mostly from graft donor cells, taken 360 days after TCRalphabeta/CD19-depleted stem cell transplant. The receptors derive from a boy under two years old who had a stem cell transplant for acute myeloid leukemia, so the T cells may come from the graft donor.

This clonotype is a singleton in its sample. This sequence joins TRBV4-3 and TRBJ2-1; 9 bases are shared with TRBD1. J was trimmed by 3 bases and V by 4 bases; bases with no gene match: 10. This CDR3 is 17 amino acids long. Germline V CDR1 and CDR2: LGHNA, YSLEER. DNA of the CDR3: TGCGCCAGCAGCCCCAATACCGGGACAGGGTTCTACAATGAGCAGTTCTTC. Amino acid sequence: CASSPNTGTGFYNEQFF.

This clonotype was seen more than once but under ten times. The chain is built from TRBV11-2 and TRBJ2-5, with 11 nucleotides matching TRBD2. The germline V gene encodes CDR1 SGHAT and CDR2 FQNNGV. The V and J ends lost 1 base and 5 bases, in that order; junction bases with no gene match: 3. The CDR3 runs to 15 residues. CDR3 in DNA: TGTGCCAGCAGCTTAGGTAGCGGGGGGGCCGAGACCCAGTACTTC. Its protein is CASSLGSGGAETQYF.

About this clonotype itself: Compared with germline, one end of the junction differs, possibly owing to a read error. V gene TRBV6-2 or TRBV6-3 combines with J gene TRBJ2-7; D call uncertain. The CDR3 length is 14 residues. Germline CDR1 and CDR2: MNHEY and SVGEGT. The CDR3 protein is CAISYSAVTYEQYF. The CDR3 DNA is TGTGCCATCAGTTACTCGGCAGTTACCTACGAGCAGTACTTC.

The V call is TRBV6-5, the J call TRBJ1-2, with D perhaps matching TRBD1 (5 bases). The germline V and J ends were trimmed by 0 bases and 2 bases, with 7 bases remaining between them. CDR1 is MNHEY, CDR2 SVGAGI, per germline. The CDR3 is made up of 14 amino acids. CDR3 region: CASSYSTANYGYTF. CDR3 nucleotides: TGTGCCAGCAGTTACTCGACAGCAAACTATGGCTACACCTTC.

This clonotype was picked up one time. In this CDR3 the conserved last residue, phenylalanine or tryptophan, is missing, so a read error is likely. The DNA is omitted, as the CDR3 cannot be located on it reliably, and the CDR3 follows TCRdb's listing. The chain has TRBV20-1 and TRBJ2-5; the D segment call TRBD1 is taken from the table without a DNA check. CDR1 and CDR2 from the germline V gene are DFQATT and SNEGSKA (reference sequence). The CDR3 numbers 13 amino acids, ends counted. CDR3 sequence reads: CSARDSTQETQCC.

The genes are TRBV20-1 and TRBJ2-1; maybe TRBD2 (5 bases). CDR3 length equals 14 residues. Trimming pared 6 bases from V and 0 bases from J, leaving 12 bases between. Germline values: CDR1 DFQATT, CDR2 SNEGSKA (reference sequence). The CDR3: CSATVGGSYNEQFF. The CDR3 coding sequence is TGCAGTGCAACCGTCGGAGGCTCCTACAATGAGCAGTTCTTC.